This entry lists 31 T cell receptor beta chains sequenced from one sample in a study of blood T cells in healthy people across ages (dated by TCRdb to the mid-2010s). Library preparation used 5' RACE. The sequencer listed for this sample is Illumina HiSeq 2500. A second PCR of roughly 7 to 12 cycles was run with a J-beta primer mix and a sample-barcoded 5' primer. In-frame beta chains were kept once TCRdb had trimmed the public reads at Q25 with fastp and called clones with MiXCR. Identical CDR3 protein sequences are pooled into one entry, listed with their most common genes and DNA. This sample holds some 700,000 distinct CDR3 sequences; approximately 22% were observed only once. The ten largest clones add up to less than 25% of the sample. Sequenced material: blood. The receptor set was obtained from a man in his 70s in good health.

The gene calls are TRBV5-1 and TRBJ2-5; D gene unclear. The CDR3 spans 13 residues. Germline CDR1 SGHRS, CDR2 YFSETQ. Trimming cost V 4 bases and J 3 bases, with 10 bases left between them. CDR3 coding DNA: TGCGCCAGCAGCACGGTGGGTAAAGAGACCCAGTACTTC. Its protein is CASSTVGKETQYF.

The chain couples TRBV6-6 to TRBJ1-2; no definite D call. V lost 2 bases and J lost 2, with 9 bases in between. Germline values: CDR1 MNHNY, CDR2 SVGAGI (reference sequence). The CDR3 extends over 14 amino acids. CDR3 region: CASSYIAGNYGYTF. The CDR3 nucleotides read TGTGCCAGCAGTTACATTGCCGGCAACTATGGCTACACCTTC.

This clonotype turned up a few times. The chain links TRBV29-1 to TRBJ2-7, with 8 bases lining up with TRBD2. The ends lost 4 bases at V and 7 bases at J; junction bases unmatched: 9. The CDR3 spans 13 residues. Germline V gives CDR1 SQVTM, CDR2 ANQGSEA. In DNA form, the CDR3 reads TGCAGCGTTGCTCTCGGGGGGGGAGGAGAGCAGTACTTC. It specifies CSVALGGGGEQYF.

This clonotype was observed a few times. V gene TRBV20-1 combines with J gene TRBJ1-6; TRBD1 is a possible D gene (5 bases). The V and J ends lost 5 bases and 5 bases respectively, with 13 bases between them. The CDR3 consists of 14 residues. CDR1 and CDR2 from the germline V gene are DFQATT and SNEGSKA (reference sequence). The CDR3 loop is CSARTGQNNSPLHF. The CDR3 nucleotides read TGCAGTGCTCGGACGGGGCAGAATAATTCACCCCTCCACTTT.

V gene TRBV2 combines with J gene TRBJ1-1, with 9 bases that match TRBD1. Trimming cost V 4 bases and J 1 base; bases outside gene matches: 1. The CDR3 is made up of 14 amino acids. The germline V gene encodes CDR1 SNHLY and CDR2 FYNNEI. The CDR3 protein is CASSVQGANTEAFF. CDR3 nucleotide sequence: TGTGCCAGCAGTGTACAGGGGGCGAACACTGAAGCTTTCTTT.

This clonotype has just a few counts. The CDR3: CASSLVAVRASYNEQFF. In DNA, the CDR3 is TGTGCCAGCAGCTTAGTCGCGGTCAGAGCTTCTTACAATGAGCAGTTCTTC. The rearrangement uses TRBV7-7 and TRBJ2-1; the D is unclear. The CDR3 sequence is 17 residues long. Germline V gene sequence: CDR1 SSHAT, CDR2 FNYEAQ (reference sequence). Trimming removed 1 base from V and 4 bases from J, with 17 bases in between.

The gene calls are TRBV27 and TRBJ1-1; the D is unclear. Trimming took off 7 bases at V and 1 base at J, with 13 bases between the two ends. Germline CDR1 is MNHEY and CDR2 is SMNVEV (reference sequence). This CDR3 has 14 amino acids. The DNA of the CDR3 is TGTGCCAGCATAGGTCACGGCTGGAACACTGAAGCTTTCTTT. Translating gives CASIGHGWNTEAFF.

This chain links TRBV20-1 with TRBJ1-4; D uncertain. The ends were cut back, 1 base at V and 3 bases at J, with 9 bases in the middle. This CDR3 region has 14 residues. Germline CDR1 DFQATT, CDR2 SNEGSKA (reference sequence). This CDR3 reads CSARAPPANEKLFF. The CDR3 bases are TGCAGTGCTAGAGCCCCTCCGGCTAATGAAAAACTGTTTTTT.

This clonotype was detected only a few times. The rearrangement links TRBV12-3 or TRBV12-4 to TRBJ2-7; TRBD2 matches 9 bases. The end of the DNA aligns better with TRBJ2-1, so the J call may be wrong. The CDR3 extends over 15 amino acids. Written as DNA, the CDR3 is TGTGCCAGCAGTCCGGGACTAGCCCCGATCAATGAGCAGTTCTTC. This sequence encodes CASSPGLAPINEQFF.

This clonotype was seen at least ten times. The V and J genes are TRBV20-1 and TRBJ2-2; either TRBD1 or TRBD2 may fit D (6 bases each). The V and J ends lost 3 bases and 6 bases respectively, with 11 bases between them. The CDR3 totals 13 residues. Germline CDR1 and CDR2: DFQATT and SNEGSKA (reference sequence). DNA of the CDR3: TGCAGTGCTAGTAGTAGGGGGGCCGGGGAGCTGTTTTTT. This gives the protein CSASSRGAGELFF.

The rearrangement links TRBV9 to TRBJ1-2, with 7 positions matching TRBD1. The germline V gene has CDR1 SGDLS and CDR2 YYNGEE. This CDR3 spans 15 amino acids. V dropped 0 bases and J dropped 1; count of bases not matched to a gene: 3. CDR3 sequence (DNA): TGTGCCAGCAGCGTAGGGGACAGCGTTAACTATGGCTACACCTTC. Residues: CASSVGDSVNYGYTF.

This clonotype was found a few times. V gene TRBV12-3 or TRBV12-4 combines with J gene TRBJ2-5, with D hard to call. The CDR3 runs 17 residues. The germline V and J ends were trimmed by 1 base and 2 bases, with 17 bases remaining between them. The CDR3 reads CASSLGANGPNQETQYF. CDR3 coding DNA: TGTGCCAGCAGTTTAGGGGCGAATGGGCCAAATCAAGAGACCCAGTACTTC.

The chain carries TRBV28 and TRBJ1-1; D is ambiguous. With 8 bases removed from V and 0 bases from J, the gap between germline ends came to 16 bases. The CDR3 sequence is 15 residues long. CDR1 is MDHEN, CDR2 SYDVKM, per germline. The CDR3 spells CASRSVGMMNTEAFF. DNA for the CDR3: TGTGCCAGCCGATCAGTGGGGATGATGAACACTGAAGCTTTCTTT.

The chain has TRBV12-3 or TRBV12-4 and TRBJ2-3, with 8 bases that match TRBD2. The CDR3 contains 16 residues. Trimming at V came to 4 bases and at J to 1 base, leaving 7 bases not matched to a gene. The CDR3 nucleotides are TGTGCCAGCAGTTCCGGACGGGGGGGCCGCACAGATACGCAGTATTTT. This codes for CASSSGRGGRTDTQYF.

The sample holds a few counts of this clonotype. The DNA of the CDR3 is TGTGCCAGCAGTTTACTTAGCGGGGGCACAGATACGCAGTATTTT. Encoded protein: CASSLLSGGTDTQYF. The gene calls are TRBV28 and TRBJ2-3; 8 bases agree with TRBD2. CDR1 MDHEN and CDR2 SYDVKM come from the germline V gene. This CDR3 spans 15 amino acids. V gave up 2 bases and J gave up 1 base; unmatched junction bases: 2.

The V gene is TRBV12-3 or TRBV12-4, the J gene TRBJ2-3; TRBD1 might be the D (5 bases). The CDR3 spans 14 residues. V lost 4 bases to trimming and J lost 6 bases, with 14 bases between them. CDR3 DNA sequence: TGTGCCAGCAGTTCAGCGACAGTTACCGATACGCAGTATTTT. This sequence encodes CASSSATVTDTQYF.

The genes are TRBV5-4 and TRBJ2-5; D possibly corresponds to TRBD2 (6 bases). The germline CDR1 and CDR2 sequences are SGHNT and YYREEE (reference sequence). The CDR3 runs 13 residues. V lost 6 bases, J lost 4 bases, and 13 bases lay in between. This CDR3 is CASTAGSRETQYF. The CDR3 bases are TGTGCCAGCACCGCGGGGTCCCGAGAGACCCAGTACTTC.

The chain carries TRBV6-2 or TRBV6-3 and TRBJ2-7; possible D gene TRBD2, 5 bases. Germline V gives CDR1 MNHEY, CDR2 SVGEGT. Trimming left V 0 bases short and J 4 bases short, with 10 bases between. This CDR3 spans 14 amino acids. The CDR3 region has the DNA TGTGCCAGCAGTTACTCAGGACTGAATTACGAGCAGTACTTC. Translation: CASSYSGLNYEQYF.

This chain joins TRBV10-3 and TRBJ2-1, with 10 bases aligning to TRBD1. The J call may be faulty, since TRBJ2-7 better matches the DNA end. CDR1 is ENHRY, CDR2 SYGVKD, per germline. The CDR3 length is 14 residues. DNA for the CDR3: TGTGCCGCCGCCGGGGACAGGGGAATGAACGAGCAGTACGTC. It specifies CAAAGDRGMNEQYV.

A few counts support this clonotype. This chain links TRBV29-1 with TRBJ1-3, with 7 positions matching TRBD1. The germline V gene encodes CDR1 SQVTM and CDR2 ANQGSEA. This CDR3 comprises 15 residues. The J segment lost 1 base and the V segment lost 4 bases, leaving 7 bases of the junction unmatched. The CDR3: CSVAGTQGSGNTIYF. CDR3 nucleotides: TGCAGCGTTGCGGGCACACAGGGGTCTGGAAACACCATATATTTT. Combining the CDR3 with reference TRBV29-1 and TRBJ1-3 gives the whole variable domain SAVISQKPSRDICQRGTSLTIQCQVDSQVTMMFWYRQQPGQSLTLIATANQGSEATYESGFVIDKFPISRPNLTFSTLTVSNMSPEDSSIYLCSVAGTQGSGNTIYFGEGSWLTVV.

The J gene is TRBJ1-2, the V gene TRBV9; weak D call: TRBD1 (5 bases). V dropped 3 bases and J dropped 4 bases, with 16 bases sitting between them. This CDR3 spans 15 amino acids. The germline gives CDR1 SGDLS, CDR2 YYNGEE. CDR3 nucleotides: TGTGCCAGCAGCGCAGCCTACGGGACGGTCTATGGCTACACCTTC. It is translated as CASSAAYGTVYGYTF.

The chain employs TRBV19 and TRBJ1-1, with a tentative D call TRBD1 (6 bases). Germline loops: CDR1 LNHDA, CDR2 SQIVND (reference sequence). The V end lost 5 bases, the J end lost 3 bases, and 13 bases lay between the germline ends. The CDR3 runs 14 residues. CDR3 nucleotide sequence: TGTGCCAGTAGTTACAGGGTCAAGGACACTGAAGCTTTCTTT. This encodes CASSYRVKDTEAFF. The full variable domain, rest sourced from reference TRBV19 and TRBJ1-1, is DGGITQSPKYLFRKEGQNVTLSCEQNLNHDAMYWYRQDPGQGLRLIYYSQIVNDFQKGDIAEGYSVSREKKESFPLTVTSAQKNPTAFYLCASSYRVKDTEAFFGQGTRLTVV.

V gene TRBV7-2 combines with J gene TRBJ1-3; D uncertain. The CDR3 covers 15 residues. CDR1 and CDR2 (germline): SGHTA, FQGNSA. V was shortened by 2 bases and J by 0 bases, with 8 bases between the two germline ends. The CDR3 sequence: CASSLMRVSGNTIYF. CDR3 nucleotides: TGTGCCAGCAGCTTAATGAGGGTCTCTGGAAACACCATATATTTT.

The rearrangement joins TRBV7-2 to TRBJ2-2; D not resolved. V lost 1 base and J 5 bases, leaving 14 bases between the germline ends. Looked up from germline, CDR1 is SGHTA and CDR2 is FQGNSA. This CDR3 has 16 residues. Here the CDR3 reads CASSLVYRPSTGELFF. In nucleotides, the CDR3 is TGTGCCAGCAGCTTAGTGTATAGGCCGAGTACCGGGGAGCTGTTTTTT.

A few counts support this clonotype. The genes are TRBV6-1 and TRBJ2-5, with D unclear. The tail of the sequence fits TRBJ2-7 better, so the J call may be wrong. Germline V gene data show CDR1 as MNHNS and CDR2 as SASEGT. This CDR3 contains 12 residues. CDR3 bases: TGTGCCAGCAGTATCGACACCTACGAGCAGTACTTC. Translating it yields CASSIDTYEQYF.

The CDR3 DNA reads as TGTGCCAGCAGTAAGGGCCACAGGGGCTACGAGCAGTACGTC. Translating gives CASSKGHRGYEQYV. The chain recombines TRBV3-1 with TRBJ2-7; TRBD1 agrees at 7 bases. This CDR3 comprises 14 residues. Germline-derived CDR1 and CDR2 are LGHDT and YNNKEL (reference sequence). The V gene end was trimmed by 6 bases and the J gene end by 3 bases; junction bases not matched to a gene: 8.

V usage is TRBV6-5 and J usage is TRBJ2-6, with D unresolved. The germline V gene encodes CDR1 MNHEY and CDR2 SVGAGI. V was clipped by 2 bases and J by 0 bases, with 5 bases between them. The CDR3 extends over 15 amino acids. The CDR3 sequence is CASSYLDSGANVLTF. CDR3 sequence (DNA): TGTGCCAGCAGTTACCTAGACTCTGGGGCCAACGTCCTGACTTTC.

This clonotype came up a few times. This chain connects TRBV28 to TRBJ2-3; no firm D call. Germline assignment: CDR1 MDHEN and CDR2 SYDVKM. V lost 8 bases, J lost 0 bases, and 18 bases lay in between. The CDR3 contains 16 residues. CDR3 region: CASGPLGPQSTDTQYF. The CDR3 DNA reads as TGTGCCAGCGGGCCCCTTGGGCCCCAAAGCACAGATACGCAGTATTTT.

The CDR3 DNA reads as TGTGCCAGCAGCCGCCGGAGAGGAGATCAGCCCCAGCATTTT. Translation gives CASSRRRGDQPQHF. The chain couples TRBV6-5 to TRBJ1-5; D call uncertain. Trimming removed 6 bases at V and 5 bases at J, with 14 bases between. CDR1 and CDR2 (germline): MNHEY, SVGAGI. CDR3 size: 14 residues.

The chain links TRBV7-8 to TRBJ1-3; D gene uncertain. Germline V gene lookup returns CDR1 SGHVS and CDR2 FQNEAQ. The CDR3 sequence is 15 residues long. V lost 4 bases and J lost 0, with 10 bases in between. CDR3 amino acids: CASSSVSSSGNTIYF. CDR3 nucleotide sequence: TGTGCCAGCAGCTCTGTCTCGAGCTCTGGAAACACCATATATTTT. Looking up the rest from reference TRBV7-8 and TRBJ1-3 gives the full variable domain: GAGVSQSPRYKVAKRGQDVALRCDPISGHVSLFWYQQALGQGPEFLTYFQNEAQLDKSGLPSDRFFAERPEGSVSTLKIQRTQQEDSAVYLCASSSVSSSGNTIYFGEGSWLTVV.

A note on this clonotype: The missing conserved phenylalanine or tryptophan at the end of this CDR3 makes a read error likely. The chain couples TRBV12-3 or TRBV12-4 to TRBJ1-1; D uncertain. Between the trimmed V and J ends, which lost 6 bases and 8 bases, there was a span of 16 bases. The CDR3 contains 13 residues. CDR3: CASSQDRWYEAFL. In nucleotides, the CDR3 is TGTGCCAGCAGCCAAGATCGGTGGTACGAAGCTTTCTTG.